These 23 T cell receptor beta chains came from one sample sequenced in a study of T-cell reconstitution after alpha-beta-depleted transplantation in children. Molecular barcoding with unique molecular identifiers was used for the TCRbeta library. Each CDR3 protein gets one entry after TCRdb re-called the PCR reads with MiXCR. The sample includes around 500,000 distinct CDR3 sequences, roughly an eighth of them seen just once. The sequences come from PBMCs from the stem cell graft donor, collected from the stem cell graft. The receptors originated from a human donor who donated a stem cell graft to a child with combined immunodeficiency.

At least ten counts were recorded for this clonotype. This chain connects TRBV28 to TRBJ2-7, with 7 bases aligning to TRBD1. The junction had 8 bases not matched to a gene; V was cut back by 6 bases and J by 0 bases. The CDR3 sequence is 15 residues long. Germline CDR1 reads MDHEN; CDR2 reads SYDVKM. This CDR3 is CASRELGQISYEQYF. The CDR3 region has the DNA TGTGCCAGCAGAGAACTGGGACAGATCTCCTACGAGCAGTACTTC.

This clonotype was seen a few times. This chain connects TRBV3-1 to TRBJ2-5, with D tentatively TRBD2 (5 bases). The CDR3 is 15 amino acids. CDR1 is LGHDT, CDR2 YNNKEL, per germline (reference sequence). V gave up 0 bases and J gave up 2 bases, with 10 bases separating them. This CDR3 reads CASSQEARTQETQYF. The DNA of the CDR3 is TGTGCCAGCAGCCAAGAGGCCCGGACTCAAGAGACCCAGTACTTC.

In this sample, this clonotype turned up many times. The chain has TRBV7-9 and TRBJ2-7; 9 nucleotides line up with TRBD1. The germline V gene encodes CDR1 SEHNR and CDR2 FQNEAQ (reference sequence). The CDR3 is 15 residues long. With 5 bases clipped from V and 5 bases from J, the junction kept 10 bases outside the gene matches. In nucleotides, the CDR3 is TGTGCCAGCAGCCATCCGGGACAGGGAAATAACGAGCAGTACTTC. Encoded protein: CASSHPGQGNNEQYF. The whole variable domain, remainder taken from reference TRBV7-9 and TRBJ2-7, is DTGVSQNPRHKITKRGQNVTFRCDPISEHNRLYWYRQTLGQGPEFLTYFQNEAQLEKSRLLSDRFSAERPKGSFSTLEIQRTEQGDSAMYLCASSHPGQGNNEQYFGPGTRLTVT.

V and J are TRBV28 and TRBJ2-2; no firm D call. The CDR3 runs to 13 residues. The V and J ends lost 7 bases and 4 bases respectively, with 10 bases between them. Germline lookup yields CDR1 MDHEN and CDR2 SYDVKM. The CDR3 here is CASTPFFTGELFF. CDR3 in DNA: TGTGCCAGCACCCCCTTCTTCACCGGGGAGCTGTTTTTT.

This clonotype was seen only a few times. V gene TRBV5-6 combines with J gene TRBJ1-1, with a weak D call TRBD1 (6 bases). Germline V gene sequence: CDR1 SGHDT, CDR2 YYEEEE. The germline V and J ends were trimmed by 4 bases and 2 bases, with 15 bases remaining between them. This CDR3 spans 15 amino acids. CDR3 coding DNA: TGTGCCAGCAGCCCAAAGGACAGCGCAAACACTGAAGCTTTCTTT. Translated, it gives CASSPKDSANTEAFF.

The chain uses TRBV7-9 and TRBJ2-5; 7 positions match TRBD1. The CDR3 totals 16 residues. After removal of 2 bases from V and 1 base from J, the junction contained 7 bases not matched to a gene. The germline CDR1 and CDR2 sequences are SEHNR and FQNEAQ (reference sequence). This CDR3 reads CASSLPPGQIQETQYF. The CDR3 bases are TGTGCCAGCAGCTTACCTCCGGGACAGATCCAAGAGACCCAGTACTTC.

Only a few counts were recorded for this clonotype. This chain uses TRBV7-2 with TRBJ2-1; 7 bases map to TRBD2. The CDR3 has 17 amino acids. CDR1 SGHTA and CDR2 FQGNSA come from the germline V gene. V lost 5 bases and J lost 0; bases outside the gene matches: 10. The CDR3 nucleotides are TGTGCCAGCAGCCGGACTAGTCCGATGGGCTCCTACAATGAGCAGTTCTTC. This sequence encodes CASSRTSPMGSYNEQFF.

Only a few counts were recorded for this clonotype. The chain is built from TRBV24-1 and TRBJ2-5, with a possible D match to TRBD2 (5 bases). The CDR3 contains 13 residues. Germline CDR1 and CDR2: KGHDR and SFDVKD. With 4 bases removed from V and 5 bases from J, the gap between germline ends came to 10 bases. This chain's CDR3 is CATSDGETETQYF. The CDR3 DNA sequence: TGTGCCACCAGTGACGGGGAGACGGAGACCCAGTACTTC.

A few counts support this clonotype. The V gene is TRBV27, the J gene TRBJ2-7, with 10 bases matching TRBD1. V trimming: 5 bases; J trimming: 3 bases; junction bases outside the gene matches: 7. The CDR3 extends over 15 amino acids. Germline CDR1 and CDR2: MNHEY and SMNVEV (reference sequence). The CDR3 spells CASSPTTGGIYEQYF. The DNA of the CDR3 is TGTGCCAGCAGTCCCACGACAGGGGGCATCTACGAGCAGTACTTC.

This clonotype was seen many times. The J gene is TRBJ2-3, the V gene TRBV20-1, with D possibly TRBD2 on 6 matching bases. This CDR3 comprises 14 residues. Trimming left V 5 bases short and J 2 bases short, with 14 bases between. Germline V gene lookup returns CDR1 DFQATT and CDR2 SNEGSKA (reference sequence). The CDR3 DNA follows: TGCAGTGCTCATACCGGGACTCACACAGATACGCAGTATTTT. It is translated as CSAHTGTHTDTQYF.

This chain uses TRBV5-5 with TRBJ1-2; the D is unclear. The CDR3 length is 13 residues. Germline-derived CDR1 and CDR2 are SGHKS and YYEKEE (reference sequence). V was trimmed by 7 bases and J by 5 bases, leaving 15 bases between them. The CDR3 protein is CASAREFPYGYTF. CDR3 bases: TGTGCCAGCGCGCGCGAATTCCCATATGGCTACACCTTC.

V gene TRBV20-1 combines with J gene TRBJ2-1; 7 nucleotides line up with TRBD2. Per the germline V gene, CDR1 is DFQATT and CDR2 is SNEGSKA (reference sequence). V shed 3 bases, J shed 6 bases, and the junction held 11 bases outside the gene matches. The CDR3 is 15 residues long. CDR3 loop: CSASWAGELSNEQFF. The CDR3 DNA sequence: TGCAGTGCTAGTTGGGCGGGAGAATTAAGCAATGAGCAGTTCTTC.

This clonotype was counted at least ten times. The chain joins TRBV6-1 to TRBJ2-5, with 8 positions matching TRBD2. The CDR3 is made up of 14 amino acids. The germline V gene encodes CDR1 MNHNS and CDR2 SASEGT. J lost 4 bases, V lost 6 bases, and 7 bases had no gene match. The CDR3 here is CASREWGLGETQYF. In DNA, the CDR3 is TGTGCCAGCAGGGAGTGGGGACTAGGAGAGACCCAGTACTTC.

This clonotype was counted at least ten times. The chain couples TRBV6-1 to TRBJ2-5; D not resolved. Trimming shortened V by 6 bases and J by 1 base, and 12 bases separated the two germline ends. The CDR3 loop spans 14 amino acids. Germline loops: CDR1 MNHNS, CDR2 SASEGT. The chain's CDR3 is CASSLTVLQETQYF. Written as DNA, the CDR3 is TGTGCCAGCAGCTTGACCGTCCTCCAAGAGACCCAGTACTTC.

In its sample, this clonotype was seen many times. J is TRBJ2-2 and V is TRBV29-1; the match to TRBD1 covers 8 bases. This CDR3 spans 19 amino acids. With 4 bases clipped from V and 0 bases from J, the junction kept 16 bases outside the gene matches. Per the germline V gene, CDR1 is SQVTM and CDR2 is ANQGSEA. The CDR3 nucleotides read TGCAGCGTTGCTCCTACCAAAGGACAGGGATTCCCGAACACCGGGGAGCTGTTTTTT. It specifies CSVAPTKGQGFPNTGELFF.

This clonotype has ten or more counts. This rearrangement joins TRBV18 to TRBJ1-1; D might be TRBD1 (6 bases). This CDR3 is 18 amino acids long. V was trimmed by 3 bases and J by 2 bases, leaving 22 bases between them. Germline loops: CDR1 KGHSH, CDR2 LQKENI. For the CDR3, the DNA is TGTGCCAGCTCACCCCGAATGTCGGGGGCAAAAAGCAACACTGAAGCTTTCTTT. Amino acids: CASSPRMSGAKSNTEAFF.

This clonotype came up many times. CDR3 in DNA: TGCAGCGTTGATGTGACTTTCAATGAGCAGTTCTTC. This sequence encodes CSVDVTFNEQFF. This chain connects TRBV29-1 to TRBJ2-1; D gene uncertain. This CDR3 has 12 residues. Per germline, CDR1 SQVTM and CDR2 ANQGSEA. V lost 3 bases to trimming and J lost 6 bases, with 9 bases between them.

The rearrangement joins TRBV24-1 to TRBJ2-7; tentative D call: TRBD1 (6 bases). From germline, CDR1 is KGHDR and CDR2 SFDVKD. The CDR3 is 14 residues long. Trimming shortened V by 3 bases and J by 2 bases, and 10 bases separated the two germline ends. CDR3 nucleotides: TGTGCCACCAGTGATAGGGGGTACCCCTACGAGCAGTACTTC. Translated, it gives CATSDRGYPYEQYF.

This clonotype was seen a few times. The chain carries TRBV5-1 and TRBJ2-5; D may be TRBD2 (7 bases). V was trimmed by 2 bases and J by 4 bases, leaving 21 bases between them. Germline lookup yields CDR1 SGHRS and CDR2 YFSETQ. The CDR3 sequence is 17 residues long. CDR3 sequence (DNA): TGCGCCAGCAGCTTCGGGGGAGGGGGTGATTACGGAGAGACCCAGTACTTC. Translating it yields CASSFGGGGDYGETQYF.

This clonotype was observed a handful of times. This chain connects TRBV4-3 to TRBJ2-7, with 7 bases that match TRBD2. The CDR3 consists of 17 residues. J gave up 0 bases and V 0 bases, and 8 bases lay outside the gene matches. Germline CDR1 reads LGHNA; CDR2 reads YSLEER. CDR3 amino acids: CASSQEIGGLDSYEQYF. CDR3 DNA: TGCGCCAGCAGCCAAGAGATCGGCGGACTAGACTCCTACGAGCAGTACTTC.

This clonotype showed up just a few times. The genes are TRBV20-1 and TRBJ2-5; D gene unclear. Germline values: CDR1 DFQATT, CDR2 SNEGSKA (reference sequence). The CDR3 is made up of 12 amino acids. V lost 6 bases and J 0 bases, leaving 8 bases between the germline ends. In nucleotides, the CDR3 is TGCAGTGCCCCAGACAACCAAGAGACCCAGTACTTC. It translates to CSAPDNQETQYF.

The chain recombines TRBV20-1 with TRBJ2-1; TRBD2 aligns across 8 bases. The J segment lost 6 bases and the V segment lost 0 bases, leaving 10 bases of the junction unmatched. This CDR3 has 16 residues. Germline V gene data show CDR1 as DFQATT and CDR2 as SNEGSKA (reference sequence). The CDR3 DNA is TGCAGTGCTAGAGATCAGCGGGGGCAACAAGTCAATGAGCAGTTCTTC. This sequence encodes CSARDQRGQQVNEQFF.

This clonotype was seen a handful of times. This rearrangement joins TRBV15 to TRBJ2-1; TRBD1 might be the D (7 bases). This CDR3 contains 15 residues. Germline lookup yields CDR1 LNHNV and CDR2 YYDKDF (reference sequence). V shed 3 bases and J shed 7 bases, with 16 bases lying between them. The CDR3 here is CATSRATTGRNEQFF. CDR3 DNA: TGTGCCACCAGCAGGGCCACGACAGGGAGGAATGAGCAGTTCTTC.